These 23 T cell receptor beta chains share one sample of origin, sequenced in a study of blood T cell repertoires in COVID-19 (dated by TCRdb to 2020 to 2021). Library preparation used the immunoSEQ multiplex PCR assay. This is the immuneACCESS table as TCRdb keeps it, with only in-frame sequences that have V and J called. A part of the clones is gone; compared with another copy, unresolved V genes explain less than half, and the rest is unexplained. Here the sample has 200,000 to 250,000 clones; just over 85% occur a single time. Together, the top ten hold more than 1.4% of the sample. Sequencing was done on a sample of peripheral blood. These receptor sequences come from a man between 18 and 35 years old with active or convalescent COVID-19.

The chain carries TRBV6-5 and TRBJ2-3, with 8 positions matching TRBD2. The V gene's germline CDR1 is MNHEY and CDR2 SVGAGI. CDR3 length: 15 amino acids. Germline trimming cut 6 bases from V and 5 bases from J; bases unmatched to any gene: 10. DNA for the CDR3: TGTGCCAGCAGCTTGCGGGAGGACGGGAGAGATACGCAGTATTTT. This encodes CASSLREDGRDTQYF.

The J gene is TRBJ1-1, the V gene TRBV27; D ambiguous. Trimming took off 2 bases at V and 7 bases at J, with 20 bases between the two ends. The germline V gene encodes CDR1 MNHEY and CDR2 SMNVEV (reference sequence). The CDR3 length is 16 residues. The CDR3 spells CASSLLPALRGGEAFF. The CDR3 DNA sequence: TGTGCCAGCAGTTTACTTCCCGCCCTCCGGGGAGGTGAAGCTTTCTTT.

The chain employs TRBV27 and TRBJ2-3; D gene ambiguous. Trimming pared 2 bases from V and 6 bases from J, leaving 15 bases between. CDR1 and CDR2 (germline): MNHEY, SMNVEV (reference sequence). This CDR3 spans 15 amino acids. The chain's CDR3 is CASSLDSYYPDTQYF. CDR3 DNA: TGTGCCAGCAGTTTAGACTCGTACTATCCGGATACGCAGTATTTT.

The chain recombines TRBV5-1 with TRBJ2-1, with 15 bases fitting TRBD2. Trimming took 4 bases from V and 6 from J; bases not matched to a gene: 8. Germline assignment: CDR1 SGHRS and CDR2 YFSETQ. This CDR3 spans 17 amino acids. The CDR3 loop reads CASSPGLAGGSGNEQFF. In DNA, the CDR3 is TGCGCCAGCAGCCCCGGACTAGCGGGAGGGTCGGGCAATGAGCAGTTCTTC.

This clone was detected only a few times. The gene calls are TRBV4-2 and TRBJ2-7; TRBD1 matches 9 bases. Germline lookup yields CDR1 LGHNA and CDR2 YNFKEQ. Germline trimming cut 1 base from V and 6 bases from J; bases unmatched to any gene: 7. The CDR3 sequence is 15 residues long. In nucleotides, the CDR3 is TGTGCCAGCAGCCAAGGCGGGACAGGGTTAGTCGAGCAGTACTTC. Residues: CASSQGGTGLVEQYF.

The CDR3 DNA reads TGTGCCAGCAGCGTAGCTCCGGGGATGAACACTGAAGCTTTCTTT. Its translation: CASSVAPGMNTEAFF. V gene TRBV9 combines with J gene TRBJ1-1; D is undetermined. The V end lost 0 bases, the J end lost 0 bases, and 9 bases lay between the germline ends. CDR1 is SGDLS, CDR2 YYNGEE, per germline. This CDR3 contains 15 residues.

The gene calls are TRBV30 and TRBJ1-1; no reliable D call. Trimming removed 0 bases at V and 7 bases at J, with 12 bases between. Germline loops: CDR1 GTSNPN, CDR2 SVGIG (reference sequence). This CDR3 has 13 residues. The CDR3 nucleotides read TGTGCCTGGAGTGTAAGTAGGGCGGGTGAAGCTTTCTTT. Amino acids: CAWSVSRAGEAFF.

The chain combines TRBV10-3 with TRBJ1-3; tentatively, D is TRBD1 (6 bases). Germline CDR1 reads ENHRY; CDR2 reads SYGVKD. V gave up 6 bases and J gave up 3 bases, with 18 bases separating them. CDR3 length: 16 amino acids. CDR3 amino acids: CAISQTGLLDGNTIYF. The CDR3 coding sequence is TGTGCCATCAGCCAGACAGGCCTCCTCGATGGAAACACCATATATTTT.

This chain uses TRBV2 with TRBJ1-1; D remains ambiguous. Trimming stripped 6 bases from V and 1 base from J, with 6 bases between. Germline V gene lookup returns CDR1 SNHLY and CDR2 FYNNEI. The CDR3 consists of 12 residues. In nucleotides, the CDR3 is TGTGCCAGCAGACAAAGGAACACTGAAGCTTTCTTT. Translating gives CASRQRNTEAFF. Drawing the rest from reference TRBV2 and TRBJ1-1, the complete variable domain is EPEVTQTPSHQVTQMGQEVILRCVPISNHLYFYWYRQILGQKVEFLVSFYNNEISEKSEIFDDQFSVERPDGSNFTLKIRSTKLEDSAMYFCASRQRNTEAFFGQGTRLTVV.

The chain combines TRBV6-5 with TRBJ1-1, with a tentative D call TRBD1 (5 bases). The CDR3 totals 15 residues. Trimming took 7 bases from V and 1 from J, leaving 16 bases between them. From germline, CDR1 is MNHEY and CDR2 SVGAGI. For the CDR3, the DNA is TGTGCCAGCAACAGGTACACCCTCCCGAACACTGAAGCTTTCTTT. It yields the protein CASNRYTLPNTEAFF.

V and J are TRBV4-1 and TRBJ1-3, with D uncertain. Germline V gene data show CDR1 as MGHRA and CDR2 as YSYEKL. Trimming cost V 5 bases and J 0 bases, with 11 bases left between them. This CDR3 comprises 15 residues. DNA for the CDR3: TGCGCCAGCAGCAGGACTGAGAGCTCTGGAAACACCATATATTTT. Translation gives CASSRTESSGNTIYF.

The sample holds one count of this clone. Written as DNA, the CDR3 is TGCAGCGTTGAAGTGACAGGCCGAAGCTACGAGCAGTACTTC. Its translation: CSVEVTGRSYEQYF. The chain uses TRBV29-1 and TRBJ2-7, with TRBD1 as a possible D gene (6 bases). Germline V gene data show CDR1 as SQVTM and CDR2 as ANQGSEA. The ends were cut back, 1 base at V and 3 bases at J, with 13 bases in the middle. This CDR3 is built from 14 residues.

The rearrangement uses TRBV7-2 and TRBJ2-5; D may be TRBD2 (5 bases). Germline V gives CDR1 SGHTA, CDR2 FQGNSA. CDR3 size: 13 residues. The germline V and J ends were trimmed by 1 base and 5 bases, with 8 bases remaining between them. The CDR3 nucleotides are TGTGCCAGCAGCTTAGGGGAGATCGAGACCCAGTACTTC. Residues: CASSLGEIETQYF.

The chain is built from TRBV7-8 and TRBJ2-2; 10 nucleotides line up with TRBD1. This CDR3 has 14 residues. V shed 4 bases, J shed 5 bases, and the junction held 1 base outside the gene matches. Germline V lookup: CDR1 SGHVS, CDR2 FQNEAQ. CDR3 loop: CASSWDRGTGELFF. As DNA, the CDR3 is TGTGCCAGCAGCTGGGACAGGGGTACCGGGGAGCTGTTTTTT.

The chain recombines TRBV11-3 with TRBJ2-3; unclear D gene. The CDR3 runs to 14 residues. Germline assignment: CDR1 SGHNT and CDR2 YENEEA. Trimming took 4 bases from V and 0 from J, leaving 8 bases between them. The CDR3 spells CASSSARSTDTQYF. CDR3 coding DNA: TGTGCCAGCAGCTCCGCGCGGAGCACAGATACGCAGTATTTT.

The chain recombines TRBV23-1 with TRBJ2-7, with D perhaps matching TRBD1 (6 bases). TRBV23-1 is identified as an open reading frame with a role that is uncertain. The V end was cut by 0 bases, the J end by 2 bases, with 38 bases between. The CDR3 runs to 24 residues. CDR3: CASSQSGAGEHATFSITDPYEQYF. CDR3 DNA: TGCGCCAGCAGTCAATCTGGAGCAGGGGAACATGCGACCTTTTCGATCACAGACCCCTACGAGCAGTACTTC.

This chain uses TRBV5-1 with TRBJ1-1; possibly TRBD1 for D (5 bases). V was cut by 1 base and J by 1 base, with 8 bases left in between. The CDR3 extends over 14 amino acids. Germline CDR1 reads SGHRS; CDR2 reads YFSETQ. CDR3 DNA: TGCGCCAGCAGCTTGTGGCAGGGGAACACTGAAGCTTTCTTT. This gives the protein CASSLWQGNTEAFF.

The V gene is TRBV18, the J gene TRBJ1-1, with D possibly being TRBD1 (5 bases). This CDR3 has 14 residues. The V end was cut by 6 bases, the J end by 3 bases, with 14 bases between. Germline values: CDR1 KGHSH, CDR2 LQKENI. The CDR3 loop reads CASSSGRVDTEAFF. The CDR3 DNA follows: TGTGCCAGCTCCTCGGGCAGGGTGGACACTGAAGCTTTCTTT.

This clone was detected a few times. V and J are TRBV3-1 (or the pseudogene TRBV3-2) and TRBJ1-5; the D is unclear. Between the trimmed V and J ends, which lost 0 bases and 0 bases, there was a span of 30 bases. Looked up from germline, CDR1 is LGHDT and CDR2 is YNNKEL (reference sequence). The CDR3 runs to 23 residues. For the CDR3, the DNA is TGTGCCAGCAGCCAAGAGCCCCCGACAATCCGCCCGTTACGGACTTATAGCAATCAGCCCCAGCATTTT. Protein product: CASSQEPPTIRPLRTYSNQPQHF.

The chain is built from TRBV10-3 and TRBJ2-7; D possibly corresponds to TRBD2 (6 bases). V was trimmed by 7 bases and J by 2 bases, leaving 12 bases between them. The CDR3 is 13 amino acids. From germline, CDR1 is ENHRY and CDR2 SYGVKD. CDR3 nucleotide sequence: TGTGCCATCACAGACGGGGGAGCCTACGAGCAGTACTTC. Residues: CAITDGGAYEQYF.

V usage is TRBV24-1 and J usage is TRBJ2-2; no firm D call. CDR3 length: 13 amino acids. The V gene's germline CDR1 is KGHDR and CDR2 SFDVKD. V was pared by 9 bases and J by 3 bases, with 10 bases between. Here the CDR3 reads CATLDWHTGELFF. In nucleotides, the CDR3 is TGTGCCACCCTCGACTGGCACACCGGGGAGCTGTTTTTT.

The J gene is TRBJ1-5, the V gene TRBV28; 7 positions match TRBD1. This CDR3 has 15 residues. V shed 1 base and J 5 bases; nucleotides not matched to a gene: 5. CDR1 MDHEN and CDR2 SYDVKM come from the germline V gene. The CDR3 coding sequence is TGTGCCAGCAGTTTATCGACAGGGTGGGATCAGCCCCAGCATTTT. Its protein is CASSLSTGWDQPQHF.

The V and J genes are TRBV19 and TRBJ2-2, with D perhaps TRBD2 (6 bases). Germline V gives CDR1 LNHDA, CDR2 SQIVND (reference sequence). The CDR3 has 13 residues. Trimming took 6 bases from V and 5 from J, leaving 10 bases between them. The DNA for the CDR3 is TGTGCCAGTAGGCGGGACTGGACCGGGGAGCTGTTTTTT. Translation: CASRRDWTGELFF. Filled out from reference TRBV19 and TRBJ2-2, the complete variable domain reads DGGITQSPKYLFRKEGQNVTLSCEQNLNHDAMYWYRQDPGQGLRLIYYSQIVNDFQKGDIAEGYSVSREKKESFPLTVTSAQKNPTAFYLCASRRDWTGELFFGEGSRLTVL.